The 32 T cell receptor beta chains given below trace back to one sample, sequenced in a study of sequential checkpoint blockade in melanoma (dated by TCRdb to about 2019). Reading the label with the study, this specimen's treatment or condition is: randomized to nivolumab then ipilimumab (arm A) or the reverse (arm B). Library construction relied on the immunoSEQ multiplex PCR assay. TCRdb holds this immuneACCESS table with in-frame rearrangements only. Some clones are missing; in checked studies, unresolved V genes explain under half, and the rest has no known cause. This sample holds fewer than 35,000 clones; about three quarters were observed only once. About a fifth of the sample belongs to the ten largest clones. Here the sequenced sample was CD8+ T cells sorted from blood (inferred from file names), taken from a patient given nivolumab and ipilimumab in sequence. The source of these receptors is a human donor with melanoma.

This sequence joins TRBV4-3 and TRBJ2-5; 13 bases are shared with TRBD2. The J segment lost 5 bases and the V segment lost 4 bases, leaving 7 bases of the junction unmatched. In germline, CDR1 is LGHNA, CDR2 YSLEER. The CDR3 has 16 amino acids. CDR3 amino acids: CASSPTLAGGPETQYF. The CDR3 region has the DNA TGCGCCAGCAGCCCAACACTAGCGGGGGGGCCCGAGACCCAGTACTTC.

V usage is TRBV29-1 and J usage is TRBJ2-2, with 13 bases matching TRBD2. Per germline, CDR1 SQVTM and CDR2 ANQGSEA. This CDR3 comprises 16 residues. J was trimmed by 2 bases and V by 4 bases; bases with no gene match: 4. The CDR3: CSVAGLAGSNTGELFF. Written as DNA, the CDR3 is TGCAGCGTTGCGGGACTAGCGGGGAGTAACACCGGGGAGCTGTTTTTT.

This chain connects TRBV4-1 to TRBJ2-7; 9 nucleotides align to TRBD2. V shed 1 base, J shed 4 bases, and the junction held 2 bases outside the gene matches. Germline assignment: CDR1 MGHRA and CDR2 YSYEKL. This CDR3 has 14 residues. CDR3 residues: CASSQVAGAYEQYF. CDR3 bases: TGCGCCAGCAGCCAAGTAGCGGGGGCGTACGAGCAGTACTTC.

This clone is a singleton in its sample. J is TRBJ2-5 and V is TRBV27; 9 bases map to TRBD1. TRBJ2-7 matches the DNA end more closely, so the J call is doubtful. The CDR3 spans 16 residues. Germline-derived CDR1 and CDR2 are MNHEY and SMNVEV (reference sequence). This CDR3 is CASRRSPGQGEDEQYF. In DNA form, the CDR3 reads TGTGCCAGCAGAAGGTCCCCGGGACAGGGAGAGGACGAGCAGTACTTC.

This rearrangement joins TRBV7-6 to TRBJ2-1; TRBD2 might be the D (5 bases). The CDR3 runs 17 residues. Germline CDR1 and CDR2: SGHVS and FNYEAQ. V was trimmed by 1 base and J by 4 bases, leaving 17 bases between them. The DNA of the CDR3 is TGTGCCAGCAGCTTAGACCCTCGGACTTACCCTTACAATGAGCAGTTCTTC. Protein: CASSLDPRTYPYNEQFF.

The chain uses TRBV27 and TRBJ1-2; tentative D call: TRBD1 (5 bases). The CDR3 is made up of 15 amino acids. The germline gives CDR1 MNHEY, CDR2 SMNVEV (reference sequence). Trimming took off 0 bases at V and 4 bases at J, with 12 bases between the two ends. CDR3 nucleotides: TGTGCCAGCAGTTTATCGTCCAGGGAGGGCTATGGCTACACCTTC. Protein sequence: CASSLSSREGYGYTF.

This clone appeared a few times. V is TRBV7-9 and J is TRBJ1-2; 9 bases map to TRBD1. The CDR3 consists of 16 residues. Trimming cost V 5 bases and J 4 bases; bases outside gene matches: 11. Germline V lookup: CDR1 SEHNR, CDR2 FQNEAQ (reference sequence). Here the CDR3 DNA reads TGTGCCAGCAGCCCCAGGACAGGGGACCTAATCTATGGCTACACCTTC. Amino acid sequence: CASSPRTGDLIYGYTF.

The genes are TRBV27 and TRBJ2-1, with TRBD2 matching 10 bases. The CDR3 extends over 16 amino acids. With 2 bases clipped from V and 0 bases from J, the junction kept 1 base outside the gene matches. The germline gives CDR1 MNHEY, CDR2 SMNVEV (reference sequence). CDR3 coding DNA: TGTGCCAGCAGTTTACTAGCGGGGGCCTCCTACAATGAGCAGTTCTTC. Translated, it gives CASSLLAGASYNEQFF.

The chain combines TRBV2 with TRBJ1-1; TRBD1 matches at 8 bases. The V gene end was trimmed by 7 bases and the J gene end by 5 bases; junction bases not matched to a gene: 12. CDR3 size: 15 residues. The V gene's germline CDR1 is SNHLY and CDR2 FYNNEI. CDR3 coding DNA: TGTGCCAGCATCCCCCCCGGACAGGGTGGAACTGAAGCTTTCTTT. It encodes CASIPPGQGGTEAFF.

This clone has more than one count but fewer than ten. The chain links TRBV5-4 to TRBJ1-2, with D tentatively TRBD1 (5 bases). The CDR3 has 12 amino acids. V lost 1 base to trimming and J lost 6 bases, with 7 bases between them. Germline lookup yields CDR1 SGHNT and CDR2 YYREEE (reference sequence). CDR3 nucleotide sequence: TGTGCCAGCAGCTTGAAAGGGGATGGCTACACCTTC. The encoded protein is CASSLKGDGYTF.

The chain carries TRBV4-1 and TRBJ2-3; 11 nucleotides line up with TRBD2. Trimming cost V 4 bases and J 7 bases; bases outside gene matches: 7. Germline CDR1 MGHRA, CDR2 YSYEKL. The CDR3 totals 15 residues. CDR3: CASSPTSGSRNTQYF. In DNA, the CDR3 is TGCGCCAGCAGCCCTACTAGCGGGAGCCGAAATACGCAGTATTTT.

V gene TRBV7-9 combines with J gene TRBJ1-6; no definite D call. The CDR3 is 14 residues long. Trimming removed 5 bases from V and 0 bases from J, with 5 bases in between. Looked up from germline, CDR1 is SEHNR and CDR2 is FQNEAQ (reference sequence). The CDR3 spells CASSGSSYNSPLHF. In DNA form, the CDR3 reads TGTGCCAGCAGCGGGAGCTCCTATAATTCACCCCTCCACTTT.

This sequence joins TRBV7-8 and TRBJ1-5, with 8 bases that match TRBD1. Per the germline V gene, CDR1 is SGHVS and CDR2 is FQNEAQ. V shed 5 bases, J shed 3 bases, and the junction held 15 bases outside the gene matches. The CDR3 totals 18 residues. CDR3 sequence: CASSLTGTGYRLNQPQHF. CDR3 in DNA: TGTGCCAGCAGCCTAACCGGGACAGGCTATAGGCTCAATCAGCCCCAGCATTTT.

The genes are TRBV28 and TRBJ2-7; TRBD2 might be the D (5 bases). CDR3 length: 11 amino acids. Germline lookup yields CDR1 MDHEN and CDR2 SYDVKM. Trimming left V 5 bases short and J 4 bases short, with 6 bases between. The CDR3 bases are TGTGCCAGCAGTGAGGGATACGAGCAGTACTTC. This encodes CASSEGYEQYF.

The chain carries TRBV2 and TRBJ2-1, with 12 bases aligning to TRBD2. V was clipped by 3 bases and J by 8 bases; unmatched bases: 11. Germline CDR1 is SNHLY and CDR2 is FYNNEI. The CDR3 loop spans 17 amino acids. This CDR3 reads CASSDLLAGGLGDEQFF. CDR3 nucleotides: TGTGCCAGCAGTGATCTGCTAGCGGGGGGGCTCGGGGATGAGCAGTTCTTC. The variable domain in full, completed from reference TRBV2 and TRBJ2-1, reads EPEVTQTPSHQVTQMGQEVILRCVPISNHLYFYWYRQILGQKVEFLVSFYNNEISEKSEIFDDQFSVERPDGSNFTLKIRSTKLEDSAMYFCASSDLLAGGLGDEQFFGPGTRLTVL.

The V call is TRBV27, the J call TRBJ1-1, with D uncertain. The CDR3 spans 13 residues. Per the germline V gene, CDR1 is MNHEY and CDR2 is SMNVEV (reference sequence). Trimming shortened V by 3 bases and J by 1 base, and 6 bases separated the two germline ends. CDR3 nucleotides: TGTGCCAGCAGTTTTGCGGGGAACACTGAAGCTTTCTTT. Translated, it gives CASSFAGNTEAFF.

The V gene is TRBV13, the J gene TRBJ2-6; D is possibly TRBD1 (6 bases). The V and J ends lost 5 bases and 1 base respectively, with 27 bases between them. CDR3 length: 21 residues. Germline V lookup: CDR1 PRHDT, CDR2 FYEKMQ (reference sequence). The CDR3 coding sequence is TGTGCCAGCAGCCCCTCGGAGACAGGTGACTACCTCCTTTCTGGGGCCAACGTCCTGACTTTC. Its translation: CASSPSETGDYLLSGANVLTF.

The table lists this clone with a few counts. DNA of the CDR3: TGTGCCAGCAGCCAAGAAGGGAGCGGGGGTTACGAGCAGTACTTC. Its translation is CASSQEGSGGYEQYF. The chain combines TRBV4-2 with TRBJ2-7, with 8 positions matching TRBD2. J gave up 4 bases and V 0 bases, and 5 bases lay outside the gene matches. Germline V gene lookup returns CDR1 LGHNA and CDR2 YNFKEQ. There are 15 residues in the CDR3.

This chain links TRBV7-8 with TRBJ2-7; TRBD1 aligns across 8 bases. In germline, CDR1 is SGHVS, CDR2 FQNEAQ. Trimming removed 5 bases from V and 5 bases from J; junction bases left unmatched: 11. This CDR3 spans 15 amino acids. The CDR3 DNA reads as TGTGCCAGCAGCCTCTTAGGACAGGGCGGACACGAGCAGTACTTC. Its protein is CASSLLGQGGHEQYF.

CDR3 DNA: TGTGCCAGCAGCCAAGTCGACAGGGCTCCCTACGAGCAGTACTTC. Amino acids: CASSQVDRAPYEQYF. The genes are TRBV4-2 and TRBJ2-7, with 7 bases aligning to TRBD1. Trimming took 1 base from V and 2 from J; bases not matched to a gene: 5. This CDR3 has 15 amino acids. CDR1 and CDR2 from the germline V gene are LGHNA and YNFKEQ.

This clone was picked up a small number of times. The rearrangement links TRBV2 to TRBJ1-2, with D uncertain. The CDR3 is 12 amino acids. The germline gives CDR1 SNHLY, CDR2 FYNNEI. V dropped 3 bases and J dropped 4 bases, with 6 bases sitting between them. DNA of the CDR3: TGTGCCAGCAGTGATTCGGGCTATGGCTACACCTTC. Protein sequence: CASSDSGYGYTF.

The chain is built from TRBV29-1 and TRBJ2-7, with a possible D match to TRBD2 (6 bases). From germline, CDR1 is SQVTM and CDR2 ANQGSEA. V lost 4 bases, J lost 4 bases, and 17 bases lay in between. This CDR3 region has 14 residues. The CDR3, as DNA: TGCAGCGTTGTCAAACCCCGCGGGACTTACGAGCAGTACTTC. This encodes CSVVKPRGTYEQYF.

The chain recombines TRBV4-3 with TRBJ2-1; 13 bases are shared with TRBD2. V lost 4 bases, J lost 8 bases, and 2 bases stayed unmatched. CDR1 is LGHNA, CDR2 YSLEER, per germline. This CDR3 spans 14 amino acids. The CDR3 loop is CASSPGLAGDEQFF. The CDR3 nucleotides read TGCGCCAGCAGCCCCGGACTAGCGGGGGATGAGCAGTTCTTC.

The chain links TRBV5-4 to TRBJ2-5; D is uncertain. The germline V gene has CDR1 SGHNT and CDR2 YYREEE (reference sequence). The length of the CDR3 is 14 residues. Deletions cut 2 bases from V and 2 bases from J, with 10 bases between. CDR3 nucleotides: TGTGCCAGCAGCTTCAATCCAGGACAAGAGACCCAGTACTTC. Translated, it gives CASSFNPGQETQYF.

In this sample, this clone is medium-sized. J is TRBJ2-1 and V is TRBV7-9, with 13 nucleotides matching TRBD2. Trimming took 6 bases from V and 9 from J; bases not matched to a gene: 5. Germline CDR1 SEHNR, CDR2 FQNEAQ (reference sequence). The CDR3 consists of 14 residues. The CDR3 nucleotides read TGTGCCAGCAGACAGACTAGCGGGGGGAGTGAGCAGTTCTTC. Protein sequence: CASRQTSGGSEQFF.

This clone was detected a few times. This sequence joins TRBV28 and TRBJ2-7; D uncertain. There are 10 residues in the CDR3. Deletions cut 4 bases from V and 6 bases from J, with 4 bases between. Germline lookup yields CDR1 MDHEN and CDR2 SYDVKM. The CDR3 region is CASSSGEQYF. In DNA, the CDR3 is TGTGCCAGCAGTTCCGGCGAGCAGTACTTC.

This rearrangement joins TRBV25-1 to TRBJ1-2, with D maybe TRBD1 (6 bases). Germline V CDR1 and CDR2: MGHDK, SYGVNS. This CDR3 is built from 16 residues. V was trimmed by 5 bases and J by 1 base, leaving 17 bases between them. CDR3 DNA: TGTGCCAGCAGTAAATCAGGACAGTTTTTTAACTATGGCTACACCTTC. Protein product: CASSKSGQFFNYGYTF.

This clone was seen only a few times. The gene calls are TRBV5-4 and TRBJ1-1; no clear D. V lost 0 bases, J lost 1 base, and 13 bases lay in between. CDR3 length equals 16 residues. Germline CDR1 and CDR2: SGHNT and YYREEE (reference sequence). The CDR3 loop reads CASSLGWASRNTEAFF. The CDR3 region has the DNA TGTGCCAGCAGCTTGGGATGGGCCAGCAGGAACACTGAAGCTTTCTTT. The variable domain in full, with the rest retrieved from reference TRBV5-4 and TRBJ1-1, is ETGVTQSPTHLIKTRGQQVTLRCSSQSGHNTVSWYQQALGQGPQFIFQYYREEENGRGNFPPRFSGLQFPNYSSELNVNALELDDSALYLCASSLGWASRNTEAFFGQGTRLTVV.

This clone was counted a single time. The chain is built from TRBV27 and TRBJ2-7; 9 positions match TRBD1. The CDR3 is made up of 14 amino acids. The trim removed 2 bases at V and 3 bases at J, leaving 2 bases unmatched. Germline V gene lookup returns CDR1 MNHEY and CDR2 SMNVEV (reference sequence). CDR3 sequence reads: CASSLTGQGYEQYF. The DNA for the CDR3 is TGTGCCAGCAGTTTAACGGGACAGGGCTACGAGCAGTACTTC.

CDR3 sequence: CASSAGTGGGDGYTF. Here the CDR3 DNA reads TGTGCCAGCAGTGCAGGGACAGGGGGCGGTGATGGCTACACCTTC. This chain joins TRBV27 and TRBJ1-2; TRBD1 agrees at 12 bases. From germline, CDR1 is MNHEY and CDR2 SMNVEV (reference sequence). Trimming took 5 bases from V and 6 from J; bases not matched to a gene: 7. This CDR3 comprises 15 residues.

The chain employs TRBV27 and TRBJ2-2; perhaps TRBD2 as D (5 bases). CDR1 and CDR2 (germline): MNHEY, SMNVEV (reference sequence). V dropped 9 bases and J dropped 2 bases, with 13 bases sitting between them. The CDR3 spans 14 residues. CDR3 sequence reads: CASLPGSNTGELFF. DNA of the CDR3: TGTGCCAGTTTACCGGGATCCAACACCGGGGAGCTGTTTTTT.

The chain employs TRBV27 and TRBJ2-7; D gene unclear. The germline V gene has CDR1 MNHEY and CDR2 SMNVEV (reference sequence). The CDR3 is 13 residues long. With 0 bases removed from V and 4 bases from J, the gap between germline ends came to 7 bases. As DNA, the CDR3 is TGTGCCAGCAGTTTATCTGTTCCGTACGAGCAGTACTTC. Protein product: CASSLSVPYEQYF.